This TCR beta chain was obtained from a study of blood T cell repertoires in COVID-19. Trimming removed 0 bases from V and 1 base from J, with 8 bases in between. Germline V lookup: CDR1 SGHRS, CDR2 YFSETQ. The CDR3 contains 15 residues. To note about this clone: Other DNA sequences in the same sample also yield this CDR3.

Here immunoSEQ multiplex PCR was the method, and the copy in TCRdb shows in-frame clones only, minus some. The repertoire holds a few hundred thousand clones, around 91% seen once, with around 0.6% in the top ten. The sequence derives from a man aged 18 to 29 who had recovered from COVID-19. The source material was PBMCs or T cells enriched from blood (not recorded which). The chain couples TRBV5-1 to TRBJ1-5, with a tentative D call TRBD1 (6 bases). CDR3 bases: TGCGCCAGCAGCTTGGAGGGGGTCAGCAATCAGCCCCAGCATTTT. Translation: CASSLEGVSNQPQHF.